This TCR beta chain was retrieved from a study of technical replicates of blood from a few donors. Trimming removed 8 bases from V and 4 bases from J, with 10 bases in between. The CDR3 spans 12 residues. Germline V gene lookup returns CDR1 SNHLY and CDR2 FYNNEI. Here immunoSEQ multiplex PCR was the method, and the copy in TCRdb shows in-frame clones only, minus some. Of some 77,000 clones listed, 95% to 98% are singletons. The sample comprised T cells isolated from PBMCs. The V call is TRBV2, the J call TRBJ2-3; D not certain. The clonotype originates from a human donor in good health. CDR3 in amino acids: CASFLGPDTQYF. In nucleotides, the CDR3 is TGTGCCAGCTTCCTAGGCCCAGATACGCAGTATTTT. The entire variable domain, with the rest obtained from reference TRBV2 and TRBJ2-3, is as follows: EPEVTQTPSHQVTQMGQEVILRCVPISNHLYFYWYRQILGQKVEFLVSFYNNEISEKSEIFDDQFSVERPDGSNFTLKIRSTKLEDSAMYFCASFLGPDTQYFGPGTRLTVL.